This T cell receptor beta chain stems from a study of immune reconstitution after stem cell transplant in scleroderma (dated by TCRdb to the late 2010s). This clonotype is termed medium-sized (0.01 to 0.1%). Its antigen is unknown. No base qualities exist here, and no much larger clone lies one base off it. Library construction relied on RT-PCR. TCRdb lists the instrument as Illumina MiSeq. TCRdb reanalyzed the raw reads on its own, using fastp at Q25 for trimming and MiXCR for clone calling, and kept in-frame beta chains. Each CDR3 protein appears once, grouped with its most common genes and DNA. Across this sample there are 1,500 to 2,000 distinct CDR3 sequences, with about a sixth seen only once. The ten largest clones represent over 8% of the sample. The sample here was taken before or after autologous hematopoietic stem cell transplantation (not recorded which). This receptor was identified in a female donor with systemic sclerosis.

The encoded CDR3 is CSARHDSRYTEAFF. The DNA sequence is TGCAGTGCTAGACATGACAGTAGATACACTGAAGCTTTCTTT. The V gene is TRBV20-1 and the J gene is TRBJ1-1, with TRBD1 perhaps the D gene, on 5 matching bases. Reading the germline V gene (reference sequence) gives CDR1 DFQATT and CDR2 SNEGSKA. From cysteine to phenylalanine, the CDR3 is 14 amino acids long. Left in the record is the CDR3 DNA by itself, 42 bases read in frame from the first base. V is clipped by 2 bases and J by 3 bases, and the sequence between their germline boundaries is 13 bases long.